The 15 T cell receptor beta chains reported below all come from one sample, sequenced in a study of blood T cell repertoires in COVID-19. Some clones are missing from TCRdb's copy, which holds only in-frame ones; the method was immunoSEQ multiplex PCR. The data show roughly 90,000 clones, about 77% seen once. Sequenced: peripheral blood. These receptors were taken from a human donor in a cohort sampled during active COVID-19.

The gene calls are TRBV4-2 and TRBJ2-1; 9 bases line up with TRBD2. This CDR3 region has 15 residues. V was pared by 1 base and J by 8 bases, with 6 bases of the junction left unmatched. Germline assignment: CDR1 LGHNA and CDR2 YNFKEQ. The DNA for the CDR3 is TGTGCCAGCAGCCAAGGAGGCGGGAGGGTGGATGAGCAGTTCTTC. Amino acid sequence: CASSQGGGRVDEQFF.

This chain joins TRBV5-1 and TRBJ1-5, with 8 bases fitting TRBD1. With 4 bases clipped from V and 2 bases from J, the junction kept 5 bases outside the gene matches. The germline gives CDR1 SGHRS, CDR2 YFSETQ. The CDR3 is 15 amino acids. The CDR3, as DNA: TGCGCCAGCAGCCTGACAGGGGCAGGCAATCAGCCCCAGCATTTT. As protein: CASSLTGAGNQPQHF.

The chain combines TRBV11-3 with TRBJ2-1; perhaps TRBD2 as D (5 bases). The ends were cut back, 2 bases at V and 3 bases at J, with 11 bases in the middle. Germline CDR1 is SGHNT and CDR2 is YENEEA. The CDR3 covers 15 residues. Here the CDR3 reads CASSLSVAGYNEQFF. CDR3 coding DNA: TGTGCCAGCAGCTTATCGGTGGCGGGCTACAATGAGCAGTTCTTC.

The J gene is TRBJ2-7, the V gene TRBV3-1 (or the pseudogene TRBV3-2); D may be TRBD2 (6 bases). This CDR3 has 16 amino acids. Trimming pared 0 bases from V and 5 bases from J, leaving 17 bases between. Germline CDR1 is LGHDT and CDR2 is YNNKEL (reference sequence). CDR3 coding DNA: TGTGCCAGCAGCCAAGATCTTCCCCCGACTAGTGACGAGCAGTACTTC. As protein: CASSQDLPPTSDEQYF.

The chain joins TRBV5-4 to TRBJ2-7, with 7 bases lining up with TRBD2. CDR1 SGHNT and CDR2 YYREEE come from the germline V gene (reference sequence). V trimming: 0 bases; J trimming: 7 bases; junction bases outside the gene matches: 13. The CDR3 is 16 residues long. CDR3 coding DNA: TGTGCCAGCAGCTTGGGGCAGCGGGATTTAACCCAAGAGCAGTACTTC. This encodes CASSLGQRDLTQEQYF.

The chain carries TRBV6-1 and TRBJ1-5; D is possibly TRBD1 (6 bases). The germline gives CDR1 MNHNS, CDR2 SASEGT. The length of the CDR3 is 17 residues. V was clipped by 0 bases and J by 2 bases, with 14 bases between them. The CDR3 DNA follows: TGTGCCAGCAGTGAAGCGATCAGGGGAGTAGGCAATCAGCCCCAGCATTTT. Translation gives CASSEAIRGVGNQPQHF.

This clone was observed a handful of times. CDR3 loop: CASSPAGDRGEQYF. In DNA form, the CDR3 reads TGTGCCAGCAGCCCAGCCGGGGACAGAGGCGAGCAGTACTTC. The chain couples TRBV3-1 (or the pseudogene TRBV3-2) to TRBJ2-7; the match to TRBD1 covers 7 bases. Germline V gives CDR1 LGHDT, CDR2 YNNKEL (reference sequence). The CDR3 runs to 14 residues. Trimming at V came to 4 bases and at J to 6 bases, leaving 9 bases not matched to a gene.

The V gene is TRBV28, the J gene TRBJ2-5, with TRBD2 matching over 9 bases. V was clipped by 7 bases and J by 4 bases; unmatched bases: 13. CDR1 is MDHEN, CDR2 SYDVKM, per germline. This CDR3 comprises 16 residues. CDR3 residues: CASNKELAGVRETQYF. The CDR3 region has the DNA TGTGCCAGCAATAAAGAGTTAGCGGGGGTAAGAGAGACCCAGTACTTC.

V gene TRBV9 combines with J gene TRBJ1-6; 9 bases fit TRBD1. Unmatched junction bases numbered 3, after V lost 4 bases and J lost 7 bases. The CDR3 extends over 14 amino acids. Germline values: CDR1 SGDLS, CDR2 YYNGEE. CDR3 region: CASSLGQGNSPLHF. CDR3 coding DNA: TGTGCCAGCAGCTTGGGACAGGGCAATTCACCCCTCCACTTT.

Here the CDR3 reads CASKSGGPGTGELFF. The CDR3 DNA reads as TGTGCCAGCAAGAGTGGCGGCCCTGGCACCGGGGAGCTGTTTTTT. The chain uses TRBV7-2 and TRBJ2-2, with D unresolved. V gave up 7 bases and J gave up 4 bases, with 16 bases separating them. The CDR3 has 15 amino acids. The germline gives CDR1 SGHTA, CDR2 FQGNSA.

V and J are TRBV28 and TRBJ1-4; 8 positions match TRBD1. CDR1 and CDR2 from the germline V gene are MDHEN and SYDVKM. CDR3 length: 15 residues. V lost 5 bases to trimming and J lost 7 bases; unmatched junction nucleotides: 9. The DNA for the CDR3 is TGTGCCAGCAGTGGGGCCGGGACAGGCACTGAAAAACTGTTTTTT. The encoded protein is CASSGAGTGTEKLFF.

In this sample, this clone turned up once. V usage is TRBV7-9 and J usage is TRBJ2-2; 8 bases line up with TRBD2. The germline V gene has CDR1 SEHNR and CDR2 FQNEAQ (reference sequence). V dropped 1 base and J dropped 1; count of bases not matched to a gene: 5. The CDR3 has 17 residues. Here the CDR3 DNA reads TGTGCCAGCAGCTTAGGAAGTAGCGGGATGAACACCGGGGAGCTGTTTTTT. It specifies CASSLGSSGMNTGELFF.

This chain connects TRBV3-1 (or the pseudogene TRBV3-2) to TRBJ2-2; the D is unclear. In germline, CDR1 is LGHDT, CDR2 YNNKEL (reference sequence). CDR3 length: 14 amino acids. Deletions cut 4 bases from V and 4 bases from J, with 10 bases between. CDR3 region: CASSPRVATGELFF. DNA for the CDR3: TGTGCCAGCAGCCCTCGAGTCGCCACCGGGGAGCTGTTTTTT.

The J gene is TRBJ2-1, the V gene TRBV6-6; TRBD2 aligns across 11 bases. The CDR3 spans 15 residues. Germline values: CDR1 MNHNY, CDR2 SVGAGI (reference sequence). V shed 6 bases, J shed 5 bases, and the junction held 6 bases outside the gene matches. CDR3 nucleotide sequence: TGTGCCAGCAGCCCGACTAGCGGGGCAAACAATGAGCAGTTCTTC. Translation: CASSPTSGANNEQFF.

V is TRBV28 and J is TRBJ2-7; D may be TRBD2 (6 bases). Trimming left V 3 bases short and J 0 bases short, with 9 bases between. Germline CDR1 is MDHEN and CDR2 is SYDVKM. This CDR3 contains 14 residues. For the CDR3, the DNA is TGTGCCAGCAGTTTTTCCGGGAGCTCCTACGAGCAGTACTTC. Its translation is CASSFSGSSYEQYF.